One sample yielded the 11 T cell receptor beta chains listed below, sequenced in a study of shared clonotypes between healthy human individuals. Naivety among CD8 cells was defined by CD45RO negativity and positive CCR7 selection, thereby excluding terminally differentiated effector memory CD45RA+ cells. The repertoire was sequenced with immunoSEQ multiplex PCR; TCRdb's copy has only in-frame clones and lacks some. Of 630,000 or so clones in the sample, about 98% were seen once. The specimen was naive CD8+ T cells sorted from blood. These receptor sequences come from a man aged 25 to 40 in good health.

CDR3 sequence: CASSFRGLGTDTQYF. CDR3 in DNA: TGTGCCAGCAGCTTTCGAGGACTCGGCACAGATACGCAGTATTTT. This chain connects TRBV11-3 to TRBJ2-3; possible D gene TRBD2, 5 bases. Trimming pared 3 bases from V and 1 base from J, leaving 11 bases between. The CDR3 sequence is 15 residues long. Germline V lookup: CDR1 SGHNT, CDR2 YENEEA.

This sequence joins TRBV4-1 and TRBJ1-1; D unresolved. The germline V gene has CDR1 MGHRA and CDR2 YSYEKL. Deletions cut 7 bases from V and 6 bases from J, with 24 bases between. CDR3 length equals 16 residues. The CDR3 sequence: CASTIKGATPRAEAFF. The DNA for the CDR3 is TGCGCCAGCACCATCAAGGGAGCGACCCCCCGAGCTGAAGCTTTCTTT.

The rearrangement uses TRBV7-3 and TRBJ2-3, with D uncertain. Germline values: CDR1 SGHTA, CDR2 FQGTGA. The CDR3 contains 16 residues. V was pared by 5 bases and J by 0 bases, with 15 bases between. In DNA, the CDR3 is TGTGCCAGCAGCACTCGAGACCGCCGAAGCACAGATACGCAGTATTTT. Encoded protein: CASSTRDRRSTDTQYF.

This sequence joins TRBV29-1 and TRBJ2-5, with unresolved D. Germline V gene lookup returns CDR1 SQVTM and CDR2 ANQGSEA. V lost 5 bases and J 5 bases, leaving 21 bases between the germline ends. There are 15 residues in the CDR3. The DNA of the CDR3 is TGCAGCGTTCATTTGGCGGCCCTCGGAACGGAGACCCAGTACTTC. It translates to CSVHLAALGTETQYF.

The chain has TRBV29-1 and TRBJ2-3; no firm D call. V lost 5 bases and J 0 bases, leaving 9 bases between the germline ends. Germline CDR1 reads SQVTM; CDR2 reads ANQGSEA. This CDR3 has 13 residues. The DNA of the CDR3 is TGCAGCGTTTCTCCGTCTAGCACAGATACGCAGTATTTT. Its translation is CSVSPSSTDTQYF.

In DNA form, the CDR3 reads TGTGCCAGCAGCTTCCGGGACAGGGGATCGGACGAGCAGTACTTC. It specifies CASSFRDRGSDEQYF. The chain links TRBV7-9 to TRBJ2-7, with TRBD1 matching over 10 bases. J gave up 5 bases and V 3 bases, and 7 bases lay outside the gene matches. This CDR3 is 15 amino acids long. CDR1 is SEHNR and CDR2 is FQNEAQ in the germline V gene (reference sequence).

In DNA form, the CDR3 reads TGTGCCAGCAGCCAAGACCACGGGACCTACGAGCAGTACTTC. The encoded protein is CASSQDHGTYEQYF. The chain combines TRBV14 with TRBJ2-7, with D maybe TRBD2 (5 bases). CDR1 is SGHDN, CDR2 FVKESK, per germline. Trimming removed 0 bases at V and 2 bases at J, with 8 bases between. This CDR3 is built from 14 residues.

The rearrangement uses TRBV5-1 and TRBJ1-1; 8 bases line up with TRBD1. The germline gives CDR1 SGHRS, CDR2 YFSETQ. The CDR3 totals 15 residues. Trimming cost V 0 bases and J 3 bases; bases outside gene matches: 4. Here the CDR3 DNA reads TGCGCCAGCAGCTTGGGGGGGACAGGCCACACTGAAGCTTTCTTT. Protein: CASSLGGTGHTEAFF.

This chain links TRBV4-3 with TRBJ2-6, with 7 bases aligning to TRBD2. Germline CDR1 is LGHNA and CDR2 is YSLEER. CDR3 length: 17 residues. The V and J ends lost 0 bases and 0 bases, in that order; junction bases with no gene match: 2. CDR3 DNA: TGCGCCAGCAGCCAAGATCCGGGGGGCTCTGGGGCCAACGTCCTGACTTTC. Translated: CASSQDPGGSGANVLTF.

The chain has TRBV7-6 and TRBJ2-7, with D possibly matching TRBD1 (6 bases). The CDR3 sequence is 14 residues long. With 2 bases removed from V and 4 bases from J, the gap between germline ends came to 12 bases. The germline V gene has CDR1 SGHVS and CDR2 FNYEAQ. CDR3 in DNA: TGTGCCAGCAGCTTATCCAGGGGAGAGTACGAGCAGTACTTC. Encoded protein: CASSLSRGEYEQYF.

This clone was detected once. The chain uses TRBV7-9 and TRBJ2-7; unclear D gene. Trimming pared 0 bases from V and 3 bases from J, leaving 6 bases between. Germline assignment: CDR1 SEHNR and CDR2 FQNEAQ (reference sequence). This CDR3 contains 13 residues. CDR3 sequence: CASSLATHYEQYF. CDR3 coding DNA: TGTGCCAGCAGCTTAGCGACCCACTACGAGCAGTACTTC. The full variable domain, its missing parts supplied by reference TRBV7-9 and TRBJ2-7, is DTGVSQNPRHKITKRGQNVTFRCDPISEHNRLYWYRQTLGQGPEFLTYFQNEAQLEKSRLLSDRFSAERPKGSFSTLEIQRTEQGDSAMYLCASSLATHYEQYFGPGTRLTVT.